The 10 T cell receptor beta chains given below trace back to one sample, sequenced in a study of identical twins. TCRdb ran MiXCR on the 5' RACE reads and lists one entry per CDR3 protein. This table holds 690,000 or so distinct CDR3 sequences, about 9.4% found once. A further study also used this sample, focusing on yellow fever vaccine responses in identical twins.

Source material: PBMCs. These receptor sequences come from a woman aged 18-29 years in good health.

This clonotype was counted at least ten times. This chain joins TRBV10-2 and TRBJ2-1, with unresolved D. Germline V gene sequence: CDR1 WSHSY, CDR2 SAAADI. This CDR3 comprises 11 residues. V dropped 7 bases and J dropped 4 bases, with 5 bases sitting between them. The CDR3 region has the DNA TGCGCCAGCAAGGGTTACAATGAGCAGTTCTTC. Its translation is CASKGYNEQFF.

This clonotype has at least ten counts. V usage is TRBV6-5 and J usage is TRBJ2-1; 11 bases align to TRBD2. Trimming cost V 0 bases and J 8 bases; bases outside gene matches: 0. This CDR3 comprises 14 residues. Germline assignment: CDR1 MNHEY and CDR2 SVGAGI. The CDR3 DNA reads TGTGCCAGCAGTTACTCGGGACTAGCGGATGAGCAGTTCTTC. Its protein is CASSYSGLADEQFF.

This clonotype has ten or more counts. This sequence joins TRBV12-3 or TRBV12-4 and TRBJ2-3, with D hard to call. This CDR3 region has 13 residues. V gave up 6 bases and J gave up 8 bases, with 15 bases separating them. The CDR3 bases are TGTGCCAGCAGCCTAACAGCTTTAGGTACGCAGTATTTT. Translating gives CASSLTALGTQYF.

The V and J genes are TRBV7-2 and TRBJ1-1, with 9 bases fitting TRBD1. The V gene end was trimmed by 5 bases and the J gene end by 8 bases; junction bases not matched to a gene: 6. CDR3 length: 13 residues. The V gene's germline CDR1 is SGHTA and CDR2 FQGNSA. The CDR3 DNA follows: TGTGCCAGCAGCCCGAGACAGGGGGAGGAAGCTTTCTTT. Translating gives CASSPRQGEEAFF.

The gene calls are TRBV4-1 and TRBJ2-6; a possible D gene is TRBD1 (6 bases). CDR1 and CDR2 (germline): MGHRA, YSYEKL. This CDR3 is 16 amino acids long. V lost 1 base, J lost 2 bases, and 9 bases lay in between. CDR3 in amino acids: CASSQGPGAGANVLTF. The CDR3 DNA reads TGCGCCAGCAGCCAAGGTCCAGGGGCTGGGGCCAACGTCCTGACTTTC.

This clonotype came up many times. The CDR3: CASSQGGLAGSSETQYF. CDR3 sequence (DNA): TGTGCCAGCAGCCAAGGAGGACTAGCGGGGTCTTCGGAGACCCAGTACTTC. The chain links TRBV3-1 to TRBJ2-5; 12 bases fit TRBD2. The CDR3 spans 17 residues. Germline assignment: CDR1 LGHDT and CDR2 YNNKEL (reference sequence). V gave up 1 base and J gave up 5 bases; unmatched junction bases: 8.

This clonotype was counted ten times or more. This sequence joins TRBV12-3 or TRBV12-4 and TRBJ2-3, with 8 nucleotides matching TRBD1. The CDR3 loop spans 13 amino acids. J was trimmed by 0 bases and V by 8 bases; bases with no gene match: 1. CDR3 loop: CASGTGSTDTQYF. The CDR3 DNA follows: TGTGCCAGCGGGACAGGAAGCACAGATACGCAGTATTTT.

The rearrangement joins TRBV20-1 to TRBJ2-7, with TRBD1 matching 10 bases. From germline, CDR1 is DFQATT and CDR2 SNEGSKA (reference sequence). The CDR3 is 19 amino acids. V dropped 0 bases and J dropped 0; count of bases not matched to a gene: 14. CDR3 in DNA: TGCAGTGCTAGAGATTTTGAGGCCCCTGGGACAGGGGTCTCCTACGAGCAGTACTTC. Translated, it gives CSARDFEAPGTGVSYEQYF.

The genes are TRBV4-3 and TRBJ2-7; D is unresolved. Germline values: CDR1 LGHNA, CDR2 YSLEER. The CDR3 spans 17 residues. V lost 0 bases to trimming and J lost 0 bases, with 15 bases between them. CDR3 bases: TGCGCCAGCAGCCAAGATCATTCGGGCCCAAGCTCCTACGAGCAGTACTTC. Its translation is CASSQDHSGPSSYEQYF.

The sample holds many counts of this clonotype. J is TRBJ2-7 and V is TRBV29-1, with D possibly matching TRBD1 (5 bases). Germline CDR1 SQVTM, CDR2 ANQGSEA. The CDR3 length is 14 residues. The ends were cut back, 1 base at V and 2 bases at J, with 12 bases in the middle. Here the CDR3 DNA reads TGCAGCGTTGAAGTGGCAGGGAAACCCTACGAGCAGTACTTC. This gives the protein CSVEVAGKPYEQYF.